Listed below are T cell receptor beta chains from one sample, sequenced in a study of blood T cell repertoires in COVID-19. The table came from immunoSEQ multiplex PCR; TCRdb's copy has only in-frame clones and leaves some out. The sample comprises under 350,000 clones, just over 85% of which are singletons, and roughly 4.5% rests with the top ten. Sequences were obtained from PBMCs or T cells enriched from blood (not recorded which). These receptors were taken from a man aged 25-45 years who had recovered from COVID-19. Both conserved end residues are part of each CDR3. The D gene is left open where the match is weak. The listing skips clone size in some rows; elsewhere it reads once, few, many or a size class.

size,D,J,V,CDR3,DNA
-,-,TRBJ1-1,TRBV27,CASSLDTGYFTEAFF,TGTGCCAGCAGTTTAGATACAGGGTATTTTACTGAAGCTTTCTTT
-,TRBD2,TRBJ2-2,TRBV7-6,CASSLGLAGDTGELFF,TGTGCCAGCAGCCTGGGGCTAGCGGGCGACACCGGGGAGCTGTTTTTT
-,-,TRBJ2-2,TRBV2,CASSEASGVTGELFF,TGTGCCAGCAGTGAAGCGTCAGGGGTTACCGGGGAGCTGTTTTTT
-,TRBD1,TRBJ1-1,TRBV11-1,CASSRTGANTEAFF,TGTGCCAGCAGCCGGACAGGGGCTAACACTGAAGCTTTCTTT
-,TRBD1,TRBJ2-7,TRBV5-6,CASSRPTGGVEQYF,TGTGCCAGCAGCCGACCGACAGGGGGGGTGGAGCAGTACTTC
few,-,TRBJ2-3,TRBV6-4,CASSEIATDTQYF,TGTGCCAGCAGTGAAATAGCCACAGATACGCAGTATTTT
-,-,TRBJ2-5,TRBV5-8,CASSLVVARKTQYF,TGTGCCAGCAGCTTGGTTGTAGCGAGGAAGACCCAGTACTTC
-,TRBD1,TRBJ2-7,TRBV9,CASRGQGEGEQYF,TGTGCCAGCAGAGGACAGGGTGAGGGGGAGCAGTACTTC
-,-,TRBJ2-3,TRBV7-9,CASSDTLRGWLDTQYF,TGTGCCAGCAGCGATACTCTCAGGGGCTGGCTGGATACGCAGTATTTT
-,TRBD1,TRBJ1-1,TRBV6-5,CASSFLDRVNTEAFF,TGTGCCAGCAGTTTCCTGGACAGGGTGAACACTGAAGCTTTCTTT
-,-,TRBJ1-6,TRBV6-5,CASSLRPAGFNSPLHF,TGTGCCAGCAGTTTACGACCTGCCGGGTTTAATTCACCCCTCCACTTT
-,-,TRBJ1-3,TRBV6-5,CASSYMQGGNTIYF,TGTGCCAGCAGTTACATGCAGGGAGGAAACACCATATATTTT
-,TRBD2,TRBJ2-1,TRBV7-2,CASSLRGLAFYNEQFF,TGTGCCAGCAGCTTACGAGGACTAGCATTCTACAATGAGCAGTTCTTC
few,-,TRBJ2-3,TRBV29-1,CSVLIVSTDTQYF,TGCAGCGTTTTGATAGTTAGCACAGATACGCAGTATTTT
-,TRBD1,TRBJ1-5,TRBV4-1,CASSQVGTANQPQHF,TGCGCCAGCAGCCAAGTCGGGACAGCCAATCAGCCCCAGCATTTT
-,-,TRBJ2-1,TRBV30,CAWDRDRAPTRSYNEQFF,TGTGCCTGGGACAGAGATCGCGCCCCTACTCGCTCCTACAATGAGCAGTTCTTC
-,TRBD1,TRBJ1-2,TRBV19,CASSGRGLPSHGYTF,TGTGCCAGTAGTGGCAGGGGGCTACCGAGTCATGGCTACACCTTC
-,TRBD1,TRBJ1-1,TRBV11-3,CASSPRGQLNTEAFF,TGTGCCAGCAGCCCAAGGGGACAGCTGAACACTGAAGCTTTCTTT
-,-,TRBJ1-5,TRBV6-4,CASSRDTNQPQHF,TGTGCCAGCAGCCGGGACACCAATCAGCCCCAGCATTTT
few,-,TRBJ2-7,TRBV5-1,CASRRLDGEQYF,TGCGCCAGCCGTAGACTAGACGGCGAGCAGTACTTC
few,-,TRBJ1-1,TRBV4-1,CASSHPGGGFDTEAFF,TGCGCCAGCAGCCATCCGGGGGGGGGCTTCGACACTGAAGCTTTCTTT
-,-,TRBJ2-5,TRBV2,CASRDFKSGVETQYF,TGTGCCAGCAGGGACTTTAAGAGCGGAGTGGAGACCCAGTACTTC
-,-,TRBJ1-5,TRBV19,CASSHRRELSNQPQHF,TGTGCCAGTAGCCACAGGAGGGAATTAAGCAATCAGCCCCAGCATTTT
-,-,TRBJ1-1,TRBV28,CASSLNSAVGVNTEAFF,TGTGCCAGCAGTTTGAATTCGGCGGTGGGAGTGAACACTGAAGCTTTCTTT
-,TRBD1,TRBJ1-2,TRBV2,CASRNRGRDYGYTF,TGTGCCAGCAGGAACAGGGGTCGGGACTATGGCTACACCTTC